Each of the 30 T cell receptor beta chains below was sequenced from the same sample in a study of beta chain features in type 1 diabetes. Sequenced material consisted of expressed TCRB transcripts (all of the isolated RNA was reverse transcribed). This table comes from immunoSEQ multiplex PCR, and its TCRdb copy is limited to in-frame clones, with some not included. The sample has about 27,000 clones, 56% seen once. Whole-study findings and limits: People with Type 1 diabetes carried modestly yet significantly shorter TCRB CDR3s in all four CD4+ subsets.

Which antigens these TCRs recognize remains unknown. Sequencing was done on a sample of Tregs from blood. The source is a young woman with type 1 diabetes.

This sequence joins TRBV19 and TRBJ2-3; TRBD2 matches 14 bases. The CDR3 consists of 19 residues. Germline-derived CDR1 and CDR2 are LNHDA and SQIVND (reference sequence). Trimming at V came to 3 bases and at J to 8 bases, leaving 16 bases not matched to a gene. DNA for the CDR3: TGTGCCAGTAGTATTGGACTAGCGGGAGGCCTTTTGGCCCCGGGTACGCAGTATTTT. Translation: CASSIGLAGGLLAPGTQYF.

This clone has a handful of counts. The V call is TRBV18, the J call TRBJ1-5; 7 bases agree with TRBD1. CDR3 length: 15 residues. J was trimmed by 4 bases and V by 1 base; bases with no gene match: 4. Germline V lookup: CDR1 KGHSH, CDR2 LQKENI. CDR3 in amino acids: CASSPRAGGNQPQHF. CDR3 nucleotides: TGTGCCAGCTCACCACGGGCAGGGGGAAATCAGCCCCAGCATTTT.

This chain's CDR3 is CASSLLAGVGDTQYF. Written as DNA, the CDR3 is TGTGCCAGCAGCCTACTAGCGGGCGTGGGAGATACGCAGTATTTT. The chain carries TRBV7-9 and TRBJ2-3; 9 nucleotides line up with TRBD2. The V gene end was trimmed by 5 bases and the J gene end by 5 bases; junction bases not matched to a gene: 8. The CDR3 runs to 15 residues. Germline V gene sequence: CDR1 SEHNR, CDR2 FQNEAQ (reference sequence).

The CDR3, as DNA: TGTGCCAGCAGCTTAGCTCGGGCAGGGAAAGGTACTGAAGCTTTCTTT. It is translated as CASSLARAGKGTEAFF. The chain links TRBV7-2 to TRBJ1-1; perhaps TRBD1 as D (5 bases). Per the germline V gene, CDR1 is SGHTA and CDR2 is FQGNSA. This CDR3 contains 16 residues. V was clipped by 0 bases and J by 5 bases, with 16 bases between them. Variable domain in full (rest from reference TRBV7-2 and TRBJ1-1): GAGVSQSPSNKVTEKGKDVELRCDPISGHTALYWYRQSLGQGLEFLIYFQGNSAPDKSGLPSDRFSAERTGGSVSTLTIQRTQQEDSAVYLCASSLARAGKGTEAFFGQGTRLTVV.

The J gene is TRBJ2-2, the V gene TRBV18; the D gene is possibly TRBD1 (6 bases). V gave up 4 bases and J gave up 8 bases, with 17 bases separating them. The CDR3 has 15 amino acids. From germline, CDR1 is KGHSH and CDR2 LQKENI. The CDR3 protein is CASSLLRQDMGELFF. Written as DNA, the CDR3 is TGTGCCAGCTCACTTTTGCGACAGGACATGGGGGAGCTGTTTTTT.

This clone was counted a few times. DNA for the CDR3: TGTGCCAGCAGTACCCCCCCGAGCGACTACGAGCAGTACGTC. Translating gives CASSTPPSDYEQYV. The gene calls are TRBV6-5 and TRBJ2-7; no definite D call. This CDR3 spans 14 amino acids. V was shortened by 5 bases and J by 3 bases, with 14 bases between the two germline ends. Germline V gives CDR1 MNHEY, CDR2 SVGAGI.

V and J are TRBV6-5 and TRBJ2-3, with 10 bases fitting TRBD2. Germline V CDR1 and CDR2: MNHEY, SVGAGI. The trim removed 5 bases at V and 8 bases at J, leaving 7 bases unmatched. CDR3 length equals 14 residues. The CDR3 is CASSPGTSVATQYF. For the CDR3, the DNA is TGTGCCAGCAGTCCGGGGACTAGCGTAGCTACGCAGTATTTT.

DNA for the CDR3: TGTGCCAGCAGTTTATTTTTCACGACTAGACTTGTTCCTAAGGCCTACGAGCAGTACTTC. It codes for CASSLFFTTRLVPKAYEQYF. The chain is built from TRBV27 and TRBJ2-7; D perhaps matches TRBD2 (6 bases). The CDR3 is made up of 20 amino acids. The V end lost 1 base, the J end lost 2 bases, and 27 bases lay between the germline ends. The germline CDR1 and CDR2 sequences are MNHEY and SMNVEV (reference sequence).

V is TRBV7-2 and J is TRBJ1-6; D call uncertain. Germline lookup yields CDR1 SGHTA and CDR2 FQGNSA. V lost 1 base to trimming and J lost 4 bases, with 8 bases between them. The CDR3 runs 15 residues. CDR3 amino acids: CASSLGALYNSPLHF. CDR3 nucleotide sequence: TGTGCCAGCAGCTTAGGGGCGCTGTATAATTCACCCCTCCACTTT.

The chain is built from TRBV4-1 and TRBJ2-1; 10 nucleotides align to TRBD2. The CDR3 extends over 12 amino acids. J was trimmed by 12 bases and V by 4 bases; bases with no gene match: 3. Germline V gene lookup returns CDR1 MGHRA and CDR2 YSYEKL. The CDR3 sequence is CASSPIAGGQFF. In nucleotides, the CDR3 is TGCGCCAGCAGCCCTATAGCGGGAGGGCAGTTCTTC.

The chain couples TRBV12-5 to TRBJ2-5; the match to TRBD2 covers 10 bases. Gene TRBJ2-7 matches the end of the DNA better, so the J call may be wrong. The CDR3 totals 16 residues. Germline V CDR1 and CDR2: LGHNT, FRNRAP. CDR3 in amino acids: CASGIITGTSEYEQYF. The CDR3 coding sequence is TGTGCTAGTGGTATTATTACCGGGACTAGCGAGTACGAGCAGTACTTC.

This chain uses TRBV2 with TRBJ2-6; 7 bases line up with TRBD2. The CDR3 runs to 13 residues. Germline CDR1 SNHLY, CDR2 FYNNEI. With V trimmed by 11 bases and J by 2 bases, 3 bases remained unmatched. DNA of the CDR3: TGTGCCGGGGGGGAAGCTGGGGCCAACGTCCTGACTTTC. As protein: CAGGEAGANVLTF.

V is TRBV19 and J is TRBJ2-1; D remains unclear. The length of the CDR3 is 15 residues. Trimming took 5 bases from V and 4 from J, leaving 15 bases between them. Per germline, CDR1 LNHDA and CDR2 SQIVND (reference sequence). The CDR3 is CASSATLLPYNEQFF. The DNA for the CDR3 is TGTGCCAGTAGTGCGACTCTTCTCCCTTACAATGAGCAGTTCTTC. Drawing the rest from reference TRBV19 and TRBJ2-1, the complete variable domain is DGGITQSPKYLFRKEGQNVTLSCEQNLNHDAMYWYRQDPGQGLRLIYYSQIVNDFQKGDIAEGYSVSREKKESFPLTVTSAQKNPTAFYLCASSATLLPYNEQFFGPGTRLTVL.

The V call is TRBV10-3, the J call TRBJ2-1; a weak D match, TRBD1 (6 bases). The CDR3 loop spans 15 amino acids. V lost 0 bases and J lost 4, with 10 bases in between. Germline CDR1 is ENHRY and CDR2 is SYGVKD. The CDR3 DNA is TGTGCCATCAGTGAGTCGAAGGGGGATTACAATGAGCAGTTCTTC. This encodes CAISESKGDYNEQFF.

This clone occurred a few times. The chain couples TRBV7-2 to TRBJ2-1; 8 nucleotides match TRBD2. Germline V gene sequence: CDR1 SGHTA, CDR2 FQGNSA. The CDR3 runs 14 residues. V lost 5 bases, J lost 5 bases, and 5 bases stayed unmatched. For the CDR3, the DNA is TGTGCCAGCAGCCTTAGCGGGGATCACAATGAGCAGTTCTTC. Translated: CASSLSGDHNEQFF.

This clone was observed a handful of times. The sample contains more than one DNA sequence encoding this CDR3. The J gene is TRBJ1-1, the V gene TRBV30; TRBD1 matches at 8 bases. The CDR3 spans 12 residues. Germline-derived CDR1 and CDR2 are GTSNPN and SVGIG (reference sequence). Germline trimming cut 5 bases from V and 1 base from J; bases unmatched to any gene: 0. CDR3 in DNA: TGTGCCTGGGGACAGGGGAACACTGAAGCTTTCTTT. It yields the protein CAWGQGNTEAFF. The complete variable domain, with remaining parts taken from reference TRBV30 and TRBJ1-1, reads SQTIHQWPATLVQPVGSPLSLECTVEGTSNPNLYWYRQAAGRGLQLLFYSVGIGQISSEVPQNLSASRPQDRQFILSSKKLLLSDSGFYLCAWGQGNTEAFFGQGTRLTVV.

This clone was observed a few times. The CDR3 loop is CASRDKETQYF. CDR3 bases: TGTGCCAGCCGGGACAAAGAGACCCAGTACTTC. This chain uses TRBV6-5 with TRBJ2-5; perhaps TRBD1 as D (6 bases). V lost 8 bases, J lost 3 bases, and 7 bases lay in between. The V gene's germline CDR1 is MNHEY and CDR2 SVGAGI. The CDR3 spans 11 residues.

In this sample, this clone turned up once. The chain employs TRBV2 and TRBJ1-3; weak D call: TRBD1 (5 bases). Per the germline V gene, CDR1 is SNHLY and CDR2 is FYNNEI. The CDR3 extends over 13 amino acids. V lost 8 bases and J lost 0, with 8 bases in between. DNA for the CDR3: TGTGCCAGCTCCAGGGACTCTGGAAACACCATATATTTT. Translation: CASSRDSGNTIYF. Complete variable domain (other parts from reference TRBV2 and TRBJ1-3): EPEVTQTPSHQVTQMGQEVILRCVPISNHLYFYWYRQILGQKVEFLVSFYNNEISEKSEIFDDQFSVERPDGSNFTLKIRSTKLEDSAMYFCASSRDSGNTIYFGEGSWLTVV.

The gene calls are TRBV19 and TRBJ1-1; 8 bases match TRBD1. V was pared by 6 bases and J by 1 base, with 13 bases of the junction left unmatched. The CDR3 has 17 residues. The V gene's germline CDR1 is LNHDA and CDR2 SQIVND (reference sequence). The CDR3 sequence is CASSPQGTGGGNTEAFF. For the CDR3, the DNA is TGTGCCAGTAGCCCCCAGGGGACAGGTGGGGGGAACACTGAAGCTTTCTTT.

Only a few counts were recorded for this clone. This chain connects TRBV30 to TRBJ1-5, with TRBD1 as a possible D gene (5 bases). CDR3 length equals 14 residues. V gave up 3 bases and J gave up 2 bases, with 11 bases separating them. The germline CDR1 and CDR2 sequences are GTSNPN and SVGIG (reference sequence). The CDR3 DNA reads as TGTGCCTGGAGGGGGCAGGGTGGCAATCAGCCCCAGCATTTT. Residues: CAWRGQGGNQPQHF.

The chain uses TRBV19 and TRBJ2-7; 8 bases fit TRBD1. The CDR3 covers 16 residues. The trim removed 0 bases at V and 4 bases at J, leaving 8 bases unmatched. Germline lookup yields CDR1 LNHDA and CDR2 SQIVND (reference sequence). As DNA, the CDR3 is TGTGCCAGTAGTATAGATCTGCAGGGGGCAGTTTACGAGCAGTACGTC. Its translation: CASSIDLQGAVYEQYV.

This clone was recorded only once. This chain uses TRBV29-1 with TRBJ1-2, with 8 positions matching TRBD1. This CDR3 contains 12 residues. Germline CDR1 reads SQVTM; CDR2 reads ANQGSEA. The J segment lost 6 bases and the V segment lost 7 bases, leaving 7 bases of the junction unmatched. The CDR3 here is CSGAPTGDGYTF. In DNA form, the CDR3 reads TGCAGCGGTGCGCCGACAGGGGATGGCTACACCTTC.

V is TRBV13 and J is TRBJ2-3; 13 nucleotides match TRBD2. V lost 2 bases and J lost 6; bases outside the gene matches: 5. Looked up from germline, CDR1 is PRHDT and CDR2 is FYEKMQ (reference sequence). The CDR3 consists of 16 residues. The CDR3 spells CASSLTSGRASDTQYF. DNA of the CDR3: TGTGCCAGCAGCTTAACTAGCGGGAGGGCGAGCGATACGCAGTATTTT.

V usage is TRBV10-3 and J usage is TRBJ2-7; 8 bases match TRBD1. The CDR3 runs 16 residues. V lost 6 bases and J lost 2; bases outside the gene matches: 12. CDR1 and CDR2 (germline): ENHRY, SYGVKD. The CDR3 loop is CAISRTPGQAAYEQYF. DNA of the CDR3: TGTGCCATCAGCCGAACCCCGGGACAGGCCGCCTACGAGCAGTACTTC.

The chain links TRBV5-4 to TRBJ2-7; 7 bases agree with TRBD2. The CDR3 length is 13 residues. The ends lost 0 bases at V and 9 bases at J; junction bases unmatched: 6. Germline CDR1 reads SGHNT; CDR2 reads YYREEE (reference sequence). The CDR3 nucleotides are TGTGCCAGCAGCTTGGGCGGGGGTTGGGGGCAGTACTTC. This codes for CASSLGGGWGQYF.

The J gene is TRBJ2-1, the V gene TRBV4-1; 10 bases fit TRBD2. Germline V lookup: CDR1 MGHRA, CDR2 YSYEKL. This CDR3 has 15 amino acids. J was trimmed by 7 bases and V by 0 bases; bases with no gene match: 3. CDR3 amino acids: CASSQEGLAANEQFF. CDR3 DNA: TGCGCCAGCAGCCAAGAAGGACTAGCGGCGAATGAGCAGTTCTTC.

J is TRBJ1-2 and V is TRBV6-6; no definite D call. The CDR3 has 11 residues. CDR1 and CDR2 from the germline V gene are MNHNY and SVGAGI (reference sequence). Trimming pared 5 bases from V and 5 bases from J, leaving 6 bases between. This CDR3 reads CASSAVYGYTF. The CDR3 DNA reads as TGTGCCAGCAGTGCGGTATATGGCTACACCTTC.

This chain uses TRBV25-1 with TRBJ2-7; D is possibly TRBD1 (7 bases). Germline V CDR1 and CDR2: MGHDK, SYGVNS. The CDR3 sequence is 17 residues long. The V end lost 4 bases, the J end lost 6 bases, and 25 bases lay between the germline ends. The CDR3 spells CASSGAPGGTHSPEQYF. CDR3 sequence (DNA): TGTGCCAGCAGTGGGGCTCCAGGGGGGACTCACTCACCCGAGCAGTACTTC.

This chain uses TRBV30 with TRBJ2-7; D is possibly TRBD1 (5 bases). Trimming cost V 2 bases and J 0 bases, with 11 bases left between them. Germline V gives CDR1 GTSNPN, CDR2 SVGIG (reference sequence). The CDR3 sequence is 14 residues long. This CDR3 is CAWSPRQFSYEQYF. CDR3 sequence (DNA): TGTGCCTGGAGTCCCCGACAGTTCTCCTACGAGCAGTACTTC.

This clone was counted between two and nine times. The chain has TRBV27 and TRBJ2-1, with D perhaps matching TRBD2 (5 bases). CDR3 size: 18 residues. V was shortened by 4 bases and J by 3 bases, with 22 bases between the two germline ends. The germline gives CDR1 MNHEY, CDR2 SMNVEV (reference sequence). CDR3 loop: CASSSYSSRGKLYNEQFF. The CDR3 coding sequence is TGTGCCAGCAGTTCCTATTCAAGCCGGGGTAAGCTCTACAATGAGCAGTTCTTC.